The present TCR beta chain was sequenced within a study of PD-L1 blockade in urothelial cancer. The wider study: Patients commenced intravenous atezolizumab, 1,200 mg every 3 weeks, at some point between 2013 and 2015. About 85% of the 29 patients were men whose urothelial cancer was bladder-origin. Patients had undergone 0 to 3 prior chemotherapy regimens.

Every PCR got spiked synthetic TCR analog templates. Assay used: immunoSEQ multiplex PCR; TCRdb lists only in-frame clones, some missing. The sample holds tens of thousands of clones, approximately 77% seen once. The CDR3 consists of 14 residues. V was pared by 7 bases and J by 3 bases, with 14 bases between. Germline lookup yields CDR1 SNHLY and CDR2 FYNNEI. The time point was: peripheral blood 6 weeks after treatment start. The source of this sequence is a man between 65 and 85 years old with urothelial cancer. The chain combines TRBV2 with TRBJ2-3; D might be TRBD2 (6 bases). This specimen consisted of PBMCs, obtained around atezolizumab (anti-PD-L1) treatment. The CDR3 DNA follows: TGTGCCAGCAAGGAGGGAGTGGGGACAGATACGCAGTATTTT. Protein product: CASKEGVGTDTQYF.